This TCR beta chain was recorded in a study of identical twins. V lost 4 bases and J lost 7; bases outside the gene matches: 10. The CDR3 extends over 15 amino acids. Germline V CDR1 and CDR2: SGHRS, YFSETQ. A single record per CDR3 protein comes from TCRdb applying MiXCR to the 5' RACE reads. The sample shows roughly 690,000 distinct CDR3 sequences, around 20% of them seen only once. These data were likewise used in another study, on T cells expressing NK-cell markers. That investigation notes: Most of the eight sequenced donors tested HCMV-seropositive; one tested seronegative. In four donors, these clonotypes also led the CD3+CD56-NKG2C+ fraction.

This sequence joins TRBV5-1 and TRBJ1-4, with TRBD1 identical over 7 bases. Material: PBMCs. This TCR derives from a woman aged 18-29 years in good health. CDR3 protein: CASSPPGTVGEKLFF. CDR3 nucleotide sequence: TGCGCCAGCAGCCCACCCGGGACAGTGGGTGAAAAACTGTTTTTT.